This is a list of T cell receptor beta chains from one sample in a study of beta chain features in type 1 diabetes. Here immunoSEQ multiplex PCR was the method, and the copy in TCRdb shows in-frame clones only, minus some. The table has 600,000 to 700,000 clones, roughly 12% seen once. Input material: naive CD4+ T cells from blood. These receptors originate from a man younger than 40 with type 1 diabetes. CDR3s include the opening cysteine and the closing phenylalanine or tryptophan. A D gene is named only where the DNA matches it firmly. Expanded clones get a size class; other rows say once, few or many, or leave the size out.

CDR3 DNA,CDR3 protein,clone size,D gene,V gene,J gene
TGTGCCAGCAGCTTAGGAGCAGGGGATCAGCCCCAGCATTTT,CASSLGAGDQPQHF,.,.,TRBV7-2,TRBJ1-5
TGTGCCAGCAGCTCTAGCGGGGGGGCCACAGATACGCAGTATTTT,CASSSSGGATDTQYF,few,TRBD2,TRBV5-4,TRBJ2-3
TGTGCCAGCTCACCTGCAACTAATGAAAAACTGTTTTTT,CASSPATNEKLFF,few,.,TRBV18,TRBJ1-4
TGTGCCAGCAGCTTGGGGCTTATTGGAAACACCATATATTTT,CASSLGLIGNTIYF,.,.,TRBV7-8,TRBJ1-3
TGTGCCAGCAGCAGGTTGTTTCCGAACACCGGGGAGCTGTTTTTT,CASSRLFPNTGELFF,.,.,TRBV27,TRBJ2-2
TGTGCCAGCAGTGAAGCTAGGACAGGGAGGACCCAGTACTTC,CASSEARTGRTQYF,few,TRBD1,TRBV6-1,TRBJ2-5
TGTGCCAGCAGCCACCAAAGCGGGGATGGCTACACCTTC,CASSHQSGDGYTF,.,.,TRBV4-2,TRBJ1-2
TGTGCCAGCAGCGTAGCCTTTGGACAGGCGGACGAGCAGTACTTC,CASSVAFGQADEQYF,.,TRBD1,TRBV9,TRBJ2-7
TGTGCCACCGGCGGCAGCGGGATTCAGTACGAGCAGTACTTC,CATGGSGIQYEQYF,few,TRBD2,TRBV10-3,TRBJ2-7
TGTGCCAGCAGCCGAGACAGGGAAGGAGCTTTCTTT,CASSRDREGAFF,.,TRBD1,TRBV6-5,TRBJ1-1
TGTGCCAGCAGCAAAGAAGTACGGGACAGACGGTACGAGCAGTACTTC,CASSKEVRDRRYEQYF,few,.,TRBV21-1,TRBJ2-7
TGTGCCAGCAGTGATCTGGCCAGGGGGCGCGAGGGCTACACCTTC,CASSDLARGREGYTF,few,TRBD1,TRBV2,TRBJ1-2
TGTGCCAGCAGCTCCCTTGGGGCGCGTCGGGAGACCCAGTACTTC,CASSSLGARRETQYF,.,.,TRBV7-9,TRBJ2-5
TGTGCCAGCAGTACGATCTTCAACACTGAAGCTTTCTTT,CASSTIFNTEAFF,.,.,TRBV7-9,TRBJ1-1
TGTGCCAGCAGCCAAGACAGGGACCAGCCCCAGCATTTT,CASSQDRDQPQHF,few,TRBD1,TRBV7-8,TRBJ1-5
TGTGCCAGCAGCCTCGGACAGGGCAGGAATCAGCCCCAGCATTTT,CASSLGQGRNQPQHF,few,TRBD1,TRBV2,TRBJ1-5
TGTGCCAGCACCCTGGGGGGGCGGTTCGCGAACACCGGGGAGCTGTTTTTT,CASTLGGRFANTGELFF,.,.,TRBV5-4,TRBJ2-2
TGTGCTAGTCATGGATTGCGGGACGGGGAGCTGTTTTTT,CASHGLRDGELFF,.,.,TRBV12-5,TRBJ2-2
TGTGCCAGCAGCTTACAGGCGCACACTGAAGCTTTCTTT,CASSLQAHTEAFF,few,.,TRBV7-9,TRBJ1-1
TGTGCCAGCAGCTTCACCCGCAGTGTTCATGAGCAGTTCTTC,CASSFTRSVHEQFF,few,.,TRBV11-2,TRBJ2-1
TGTGCCAGCAGCACCCGAGGTAGCTCTGGGGCCAACGTCCTGACTTTC,CASSTRGSSGANVLTF,few,.,TRBV5-6,TRBJ2-6
TGTGCCAGCAGCCCCATGAACGCAATTTACGAGCAGTACTTC,CASSPMNAIYEQYF,.,.,TRBV7-9,TRBJ2-7
TGTGCCAGCAGCTCCAGGGGTCCCACTGAAGCTTTCTTT,CASSSRGPTEAFF,few,.,TRBV7-9,TRBJ1-1
TGTGCCAGCAGCCGGGGACAGAACACCGGGGAGCTGTTTTTT,CASSRGQNTGELFF,few,.,TRBV7-2,TRBJ2-2
TGTGCCAGCAGGGCGCGGCCAAACTACGAGCAGTACTTC,CASRARPNYEQYF,.,.,TRBV27,TRBJ2-7
TGTGCCAGCAGCTCCGGGACTTTCACAGATACGCAGTATTTT,CASSSGTFTDTQYF,.,.,TRBV11-2,TRBJ2-3
TGCGCCAGCGCACAGGGAGGGGCCCCCCGGGCCGGGGAGCTGTTTTTT,CASAQGGAPRAGELFF,.,.,TRBV4-3,TRBJ2-2
TGTGCCAGCAGCCCAGGGGGCGCTTCCGATCAGCCCCAGCATTTT,CASSPGGASDQPQHF,few,TRBD1,TRBV25-1,TRBJ1-5
TGCGCCAGCAGCTTTACATTGGCTGGCACTGAAGCTTTCTTT,CASSFTLAGTEAFF,few,.,TRBV5-1,TRBJ1-1